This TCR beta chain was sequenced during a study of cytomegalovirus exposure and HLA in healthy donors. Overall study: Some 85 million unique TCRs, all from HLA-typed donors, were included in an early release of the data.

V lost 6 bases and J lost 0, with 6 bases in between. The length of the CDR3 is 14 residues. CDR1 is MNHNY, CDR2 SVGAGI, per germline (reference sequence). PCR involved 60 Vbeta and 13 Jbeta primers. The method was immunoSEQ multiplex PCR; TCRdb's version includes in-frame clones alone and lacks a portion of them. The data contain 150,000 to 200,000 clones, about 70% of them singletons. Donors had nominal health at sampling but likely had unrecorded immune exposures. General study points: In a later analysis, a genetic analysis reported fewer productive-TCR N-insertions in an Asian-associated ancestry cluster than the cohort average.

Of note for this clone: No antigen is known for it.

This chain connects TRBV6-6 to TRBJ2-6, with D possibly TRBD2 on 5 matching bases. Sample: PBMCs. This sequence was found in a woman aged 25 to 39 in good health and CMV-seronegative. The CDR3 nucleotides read TGTGCCAGCAGGAGGGACTCTGGGGCCAACGTCCTGACTTTC. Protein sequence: CASRRDSGANVLTF.